The rows below give T cell receptor beta chains drawn from one sample of a study of blood T cell repertoires in COVID-19. TCRdb's copy holds only in-frame clones and misses some; the assay was immunoSEQ multiplex PCR. The data contain under 20,000 clones, about 81% of them seen just once; the ten biggest clones take up roughly 8%. Sequenced material: peripheral blood. The receptor source for this set is a man between 60 and 75 years old with acute or convalescent COVID-19. Each CDR3 is given with its conserved first and last residue. The D gene is left open where the match is weak. Size is omitted from some rows. Given values are once, few, many or a class for expanded clones.

D	size	J	V	CDR3	DNA
-	once	TRBJ1-1	TRBV27	CASKVEAGHTEAFF	TGTGCCAGCAAGGTTGAGGCAGGGCACACTGAAGCTTTCTTT
-	-	TRBJ1-1	TRBV28	CASRGQSLEAFF	TGTGCCAGCCGAGGACAGAGCCTTGAAGCTTTCTTT
TRBD2	-	TRBJ2-1	TRBV5-4	CASSFFLAGGLNEQFF	TGTGCCAGCAGCTTTTTTCTAGCGGGGGGTCTAAATGAGCAGTTCTTC
-	-	TRBJ1-2	TRBV2	CASSEASLARGALIPLPYGYTF	TGTGCCAGCAGTGAAGCTAGTCTGGCTCGGGGTGCCCTAATCCCCCTGCCCTATGGCTACACCTTC
-	-	TRBJ2-2	TRBV18	CASSPDMARNTGELFF	TGTGCCAGCTCACCAGATATGGCTAGAAACACCGGGGAGCTGTTTTTT
TRBD1	few	TRBJ1-2	TRBV18	CASSPGQPFGYTF	TGTGCCAGCTCCCCGGGACAGCCCTTTGGCTACACCTTC
-	-	TRBJ1-2	TRBV18	CASSQGRRDYGYTF	TGTGCCAGCTCACAGGGGCGTCGGGACTATGGCTACACCTTC
-	-	TRBJ1-5	TRBV12-3/TRBV12-4	CASSLREGQPQHF	TGTGCCAGCAGTTTAAGGGAGGGACAGCCCCAGCATTTT
-	-	TRBJ2-7	TRBV2	CASSEAGQRYEQYF	TGTGCCAGCAGTGAGGCGGGACAGAGATACGAGCAGTACTTC
-	-	TRBJ2-1	TRBV4-1	CASSPQGLGSYNEQFF	TGCGCCAGCAGCCCACAGGGCCTGGGCTCCTACAATGAGCAGTTCTTC
TRBD1	-	TRBJ1-2	TRBV7-9	CASSSTGGSNYGYTF	TGTGCCAGCAGCTCGACAGGGGGCTCTAACTATGGCTACACCTTC
TRBD1	-	TRBJ2-7	TRBV27	CASGRTGVLSYEQYF	TGTGCCAGCGGACGGACAGGAGTTCTCTCCTACGAGCAGTACTTC
TRBD1	-	TRBJ1-1	TRBV18	CASSSNRGSTEAFF	TGTGCCAGCTCCTCGAACAGGGGAAGTACTGAAGCTTTCTTT
-	-	TRBJ2-1	TRBV9	CASSVNGDSYNEQFF	TGTGCCAGCAGCGTCAACGGGGACTCCTACAATGAGCAGTTCTTC
-	-	TRBJ1-1	TRBV19	CASSLLPSTEAFF	TGTGCCAGTAGTCTGCTTCCGAGCACTGAAGCTTTCTTT
-	-	TRBJ1-2	TRBV4-1	CASSPSGPSYGYTF	TGCGCCAGCAGCCCCAGCGGCCCCAGCTATGGCTACACCTTC
-	-	TRBJ1-1	TRBV15	CATSRGGGVGTEAFF	TGTGCCACCAGCAGAGGAGGGGGGGTTGGCACTGAAGCTTTCTTT
TRBD2	-	TRBJ2-1	TRBV10-3	CAISDPGGLNEQFF	TGTGCCATCAGTGATCCGGGAGGCCTCAATGAGCAGTTCTTC
-	-	TRBJ2-5	TRBV4-1	CASSQDREETQYF	TGCGCCAGCAGCCAAGACAGGGAAGAGACCCAGTACTTC
TRBD1	-	TRBJ1-2	TRBV7-8	CASTKGQVYGYTF	TGTGCCAGCACCAAGGGACAGGTGTATGGCTACACCTTC
-	-	TRBJ2-1	TRBV24-1	CATSDSQERIRGLFF	TGTGCCACCAGTGATTCCCAAGAGCGGATACGGGGTCTGTTCTTC
TRBD1	-	TRBJ2-1	TRBV7-3	CASSLTTGLEQFF	TGTGCCAGCAGCCTAACGACAGGGCTTGAGCAGTTCTTC
-	-	TRBJ1-2	TRBV7-8	CASSLQGKIDYGYTF	TGTGCCAGCAGCTTGCAGGGTAAAATCGACTATGGCTACACCTTC
-	-	TRBJ2-7	TRBV12-5	CASGSPNLRTYLYEQYF	TGTGCTAGTGGCTCCCCTAATCTTCGGACTTACCTCTACGAGCAGTACTTC
-	-	TRBJ1-1	TRBV7-9	CASSALGVSTEAFF	TGTGCCAGCAGCGCCCTGGGAGTTTCCACTGAAGCTTTCTTT
-	-	TRBJ1-5	TRBV7-8	CASSLARGPQPQHF	TGTGCCAGCAGCTTAGCGCGGGGGCCTCAGCCCCAGCATTTT
TRBD2	few	TRBJ2-3	TRBV5-1	CASSFPLAGGPADTQYF	TGCGCCAGCAGCTTCCCCCTAGCGGGGGGGCCGGCAGATACGCAGTATTTT
TRBD2	-	TRBJ2-2	TRBV25-1	CASGGGTDYTGELFF	TGTGCCAGCGGCGGGGGGACCGATTACACCGGGGAGCTGTTTTTT
TRBD2	-	TRBJ2-3	TRBV5-1	CASSPRLAGLRGTQYF	TGCGCCAGCAGCCCCAGACTAGCGGGGTTGAGGGGTACGCAGTATTTT
-	-	TRBJ2-3	TRBV11-2	CASSLEDRNTQYF	TGTGCCAGCAGCTTAGAGGACAGAAATACGCAGTATTTT
-	-	TRBJ1-1	TRBV11-3	CASSSTGRVPFF	TGTGCCAGCAGCTCTACTGGGAGGGTACCTTTCTTT